These 9 T cell receptor beta chains originate from one sample sequenced in a study of response to subunit inactivated influenza vaccine. In TCRdb, the RT-PCR reads were re-called with MiXCR into one record per CDR3 protein. The sample carries 500,000 to 700,000 distinct CDR3 sequences, around 25% recorded once. This sample was shared with a second study, whose subject was T cells expressing NK-cell markers. Turning to that study: What made the TCR beta cDNA was 5'RACE template switching with UMIs.

The sample here was CD4+ T cells sorted from PBMCs, taken approximately 13 days after vaccination. These receptors were obtained from a man aged 45-65 years who received an inactivated influenza vaccine.

V usage is TRBV12-3 or TRBV12-4 and J usage is TRBJ2-1, with 9 bases matching TRBD1. The CDR3 spans 15 residues. V shed 6 bases, J shed 0 bases, and the junction held 3 bases outside the gene matches. DNA for the CDR3: TGTGCCAGCAGCGTGGACAGGGGCTCCTACAATGAGCAGTTCTTC. It specifies CASSVDRGSYNEQFF.

The V call is TRBV5-1, the J call TRBJ1-2; TRBD1 matches at 7 bases. Trimming cost V 0 bases and J 8 bases; bases outside gene matches: 7. CDR3 length: 14 amino acids. Germline V lookup: CDR1 SGHRS, CDR2 YFSETQ. CDR3 in amino acids: CASSLGITGEGYTF. DNA for the CDR3: TGCGCCAGCAGCTTGGGAATTACAGGGGAGGGCTACACCTTC.

V usage is TRBV11-2 and J usage is TRBJ2-7; no definite D call. The CDR3 totals 14 residues. Germline CDR1 SGHAT, CDR2 FQNNGV. Trimming cost V 2 bases and J 5 bases, with 13 bases left between them. The CDR3 DNA follows: TGTGCCAGCAGCTTAATGCTCCGGGCCCACGAGCAGTACTTC. The encoded protein is CASSLMLRAHEQYF.

V gene TRBV4-1 combines with J gene TRBJ2-2, with 10 bases that match TRBD2. Per germline, CDR1 MGHRA and CDR2 YSYEKL. J gave up 4 bases and V 0 bases, and 17 bases lay outside the gene matches. The CDR3 spans 21 residues. The CDR3 DNA reads TGCGCCAGCAGCCAAGATTCGCGGCCACTAGCGGGAAAAGGTCCCACCGGGGAGCTGTTTTTT. Translated: CASSQDSRPLAGKGPTGELFF.

The chain couples TRBV6-4 to TRBJ2-1, with a weak D call TRBD2 (5 bases). The CDR3 runs to 14 residues. The V gene lost 5 bases and the J gene lost 3 bases, with 11 bases spanning the gap. Germline loops: CDR1 MRHNA, CDR2 SNTAGT. CDR3 amino acids: CASSYTRGYNEQFF. In DNA form, the CDR3 reads TGTGCCAGCAGTTACACCCGGGGCTACAATGAGCAGTTCTTC.

At least ten counts were recorded for this clonotype. V and J are TRBV20-1 and TRBJ1-2; D gene ambiguous. Germline lookup yields CDR1 DFQATT and CDR2 SNEGSKA (reference sequence). This CDR3 region has 12 residues. V dropped 3 bases and J dropped 2 bases, with 7 bases sitting between them. DNA of the CDR3: TGCAGTGCTAGTGGTTACAACTATGGCTACACCTTC. This codes for CSASGYNYGYTF.

This clonotype appeared a few times. The chain carries TRBV7-2 and TRBJ2-3; 7 bases line up with TRBD1. The length of the CDR3 is 14 residues. Germline CDR1 SGHTA, CDR2 FQGNSA. Unmatched junction bases numbered 4, after V lost 4 bases and J lost 3 bases. CDR3 amino acids: CASSSRQGTDTQYF. The CDR3 bases are TGTGCCAGCAGCTCAAGACAGGGAACAGATACGCAGTATTTT.

V and J are TRBV12-3 or TRBV12-4 and TRBJ1-5; 8 bases align to TRBD1. The trim removed 8 bases at V and 1 base at J, leaving 10 bases unmatched. The CDR3 runs to 16 residues. The CDR3, as DNA: TGTGCCAGCGCCCCCGCGGACAGGGTGAGCAATCAGCCCCAGCATTTT. It codes for CASAPADRVSNQPQHF.

The chain combines TRBV6-1 with TRBJ1-4, with D possibly being TRBD1 (6 bases). The germline CDR1 and CDR2 sequences are MNHNS and SASEGT. Trimming removed 6 bases at V and 8 bases at J, with 19 bases between. This CDR3 has 15 residues. The CDR3 protein is CASRAGGRRVEKLFF. The CDR3, as DNA: TGTGCCAGCAGGGCGGGGGGGCGGAGGGTAGAAAAACTGTTTTTT.